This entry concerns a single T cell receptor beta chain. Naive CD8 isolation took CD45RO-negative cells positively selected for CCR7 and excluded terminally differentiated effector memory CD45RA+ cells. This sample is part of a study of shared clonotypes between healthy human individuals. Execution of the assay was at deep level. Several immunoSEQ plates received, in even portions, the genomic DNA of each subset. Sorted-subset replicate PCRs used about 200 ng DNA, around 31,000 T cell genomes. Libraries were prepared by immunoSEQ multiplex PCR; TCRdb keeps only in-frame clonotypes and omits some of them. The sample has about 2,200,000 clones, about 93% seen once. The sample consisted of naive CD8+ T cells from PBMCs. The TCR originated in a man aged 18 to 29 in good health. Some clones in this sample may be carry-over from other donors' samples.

The CDR3 protein is CATSGVQSSTDTQYF. In DNA, the CDR3 is TGTGCCACCAGCGGTGTTCAGTCTAGCACAGATACGCAGTATTTT. The chain is built from TRBV15 and TRBJ2-3; D uncertain. The CDR3 is made up of 15 amino acids. Per the germline V gene, CDR1 is LNHNV and CDR2 is YYDKDF (reference sequence). V was clipped by 5 bases and J by 0 bases, with 12 bases between them.